The rows below give T cell receptor beta chains drawn from one sample of a study of blood T cell repertoires in COVID-19. Clones were sequenced by immunoSEQ multiplex PCR, and TCRdb holds only the in-frame ones, with some missing. The data contain under 300,000 clones, approximately 88% of them seen just once; the ten biggest clones take up 0.65% to 0.9%. The sample comprised peripheral blood. The receptors come from a woman aged 25 to 45 with acute or convalescent COVID-19. The CDR3 runs from the conserved cysteine through the conserved F or W. A D gene is named only where the DNA matches it firmly. Clone size appears in some rows only: once, few, many, or a class for an expanded clone.

>TRBV6-2/TRBV6-3|TRBJ2-4|-|-
TGTGCCAGCAGTACGTTCGGCGGCAGCCCGGGGAACATTCAGTACTTC
CASSTFGGSPGNIQYF
>TRBV19|TRBJ1-5|-|TRBD1
TGTGCCAGTAGTTCCTTGACAGGGACCTATAGCAATCAGCCCCAGCATTTT
CASSSLTGTYSNQPQHF
>TRBV19|TRBJ2-4|-|-
TGTGCCAGTAGCCGGGGGACGCAGGGACAAAACATTCAGTACTTC
CASSRGTQGQNIQYF
>TRBV15|TRBJ1-6|-|TRBD1
TGTGCCACCAGCAGAAGCAGACAGGGGAGATCACCCCTCCACTTT
CATSRSRQGRSPLHF
>TRBV4-3|TRBJ2-7|-|-
TGCGCCAGCAGCCAAGATAGGGGCGCCCCGTACGAGCAGTACTTC
CASSQDRGAPYEQYF
>TRBV14|TRBJ2-7|few|-
TGTGCCAGCAGCCAGTTCCTAGGCTACGAGCAGTACTTC
CASSQFLGYEQYF
>TRBV27|TRBJ2-1|-|-
TGTGCCAGCAGCCAATTCCCAGGCAGAAGCTCCTACAATGAGCAGTTCTTC
CASSQFPGRSSYNEQFF
>TRBV19|TRBJ2-1|-|-
TGTGCCAGTAGTATAGACGGGAATACCTACAATGAGCAGTTCTTC
CASSIDGNTYNEQFF
>TRBV25-1|TRBJ1-4|-|TRBD1
TGTGCCAGCCGCGCCTCCCGGGACAGATCATTTGCGGGTGAAAAACTGTTTTTT
CASRASRDRSFAGEKLFF
>TRBV11-3|TRBJ2-3|-|-
TGTGCCAGCAGCCTTTTTAGCGGTAGCACAGATACGCAGTATTTT
CASSLFSGSTDTQYF
>TRBV6-2/TRBV6-3|TRBJ2-2|-|-
TGTGCCAGCAGTTACGCCCCGGGACTGGGAACCGGGGAGCTGTTTTTT
CASSYAPGLGTGELFF
>TRBV6-5|TRBJ2-3|once|-
TGTGCCAGCAGTTCGGACTATAGCACAGATACGCAGTATTTT
CASSSDYSTDTQYF
>TRBV4-3|TRBJ2-1|-|-
TGCGCCAGCAGCCCCACCCCCCCTCTCTCTAGTTCCCATGAGCAGTTCTTC
CASSPTPPLSSSHEQFF
>TRBV6-5|TRBJ1-2|-|TRBD1
TGTGCCAGCAGTTACCTGAGTAAGGGGGCCTATGGCTACACCTTC
CASSYLSKGAYGYTF
>TRBV1|TRBJ2-3|-|-
TGCACCCCCCAGGGTAGCGGGAACTCAGATACGCAGTATTTT
CTPQGSGNSDTQYF
>TRBV30|TRBJ2-7|-|TRBD2
TGTGCCTGGAAACCCCCCGGGACTAGCGGGATCTTGGCCCAGTACTTC
CAWKPPGTSGILAQYF
>TRBV9|TRBJ2-1|-|TRBD2
TGTGCCAGCAGCGTGCGGACTAGCGGGGCCCATGAGCAGTTCTTC
CASSVRTSGAHEQFF
>TRBV20-1|TRBJ2-7|-|-
TGCAGTGCTAGTGATTCGTCGCGGATCCACGAGCAGTACTTC
CSASDSSRIHEQYF
>TRBV7-3|TRBJ2-3|-|-
TGTGCCAGCAGTACTACGACAGGTCGAGGCACAGATACGCAGTATTTT
CASSTTTGRGTDTQYF
>TRBV12-3/TRBV12-4|TRBJ2-5|once|-
TGTGCCAGCACCCTTGGCGGGTTGGAGACCCAGTACTTC
CASTLGGLETQYF
>TRBV6-1|TRBJ2-1|once|-
TGTGCCAGCAGTGAATTTGCAGATCGTAAGATCTACAATGAGCAGTTCTTC
CASSEFADRKIYNEQFF
>TRBV6-6|TRBJ1-3|-|TRBD1
TGTGCCAGCAACCTTGACAGGGGGGCTGGAAACACCATATATTTT
CASNLDRGAGNTIYF
>TRBV19|TRBJ1-1|-|TRBD1
TGTGCCAGTAGTGTACAGGGGGCCCGCACTGAAGCTTTCTTT
CASSVQGARTEAFF
>TRBV5-1|TRBJ1-4|-|TRBD1
TGCGCCAGCAGCTTGGCGGACAGGGCGGATGAAAAACTGTTTTTT
CASSLADRADEKLFF
>TRBV13|TRBJ2-7|-|TRBD2
TGTGCCAGCAGCTTAGTGGGGGGGTCCTACGAGCAGTACTTC
CASSLVGGSYEQYF
>TRBV18|TRBJ2-2|-|-
TGTGCCAGCTCTCGGGACTCCACGAACACCGGGGAGCTGTTTTTT
CASSRDSTNTGELFF
>TRBV24-1|TRBJ1-2|-|-
TGTGCCACCAGTGAGGGGCGCGGCTACACCTTC
CATSEGRGYTF
>TRBV5-6|TRBJ2-3|-|TRBD2
TGTGCCAGCAGCTTTACTAGCGGGAGGGCAGATACGCAGTATTTT
CASSFTSGRADTQYF
>TRBV6-6|TRBJ2-1|-|TRBD1
TGTGCCAGCAGTTCCCCCACAGGGGACCATGAGCAGTTCTTC
CASSSPTGDHEQFF
>TRBV9|TRBJ2-1|-|-
TGTGCCAGCAGCGCCACGTATTCGACAGGATTGACCTACAATGAGCAGTTCTTC
CASSATYSTGLTYNEQFF
>TRBV19|TRBJ2-5|-|-
TGTGCCAGTAGCTCCCCCCAAGAGACCCAGTACTTC
CASSSPQETQYF
>TRBV6-5|TRBJ2-3|-|-
TGTGCCAGCAGACTCCGGGATACGCAGTATTTT
CASRLRDTQYF
>TRBV5-5|TRBJ1-1|-|-
TGTGCCAGCAGCTTGTATGTGACAAGCGGGACTGAAGCTTTCTTT
CASSLYVTSGTEAFF
>TRBV5-1|TRBJ1-2|-|TRBD1
TGCGCCAGCAGCTACGCGAGGGACAGCCTAGGATATGGCTACACCTTC
CASSYARDSLGYGYTF